This T cell receptor beta chain appears in the sequencing data of a study of OX40 agonist ivuxolimab in advanced cancers. Study as a whole: Patients were treated with ivuxolimab, an agonistic anti-OX40 (CD134) antibody. From about 20 to 79 years was the age range, with a mean of about 54 years, and 70% to 85% were male. Whole-study results and caveats: Clonal expansion was seen in CD4+ and CD8+ blood T cells by week 6 at 0.1 to 3.0 mg/kg.

Regarding this clone: The antigen remains unidentified.

TCRdb keeps only in-frame clones here, not all; method: immunoSEQ multiplex PCR. The repertoire holds 40,000 to 45,000 clones, with 70% to 90% as singletons. Germline loops: CDR1 SGHKS, CDR2 YYEKEE (reference sequence). This CDR3 contains 16 residues. Trimming cost V 3 bases and J 0 bases; bases outside gene matches: 3. This chain links TRBV5-5 with TRBJ2-3; 11 bases map to TRBD2. The input for sequencing was CD4+ or CD8+ T cells sorted from blood, taken in a trial of the OX40 agonist ivuxolimab. This receptor was identified in an adult with an advanced solid tumor such as melanoma, head and neck, liver or kidney cancer. Written as DNA, the CDR3 is TGTGCCAGCAGCTACCTAGCGGGGGGCAGCACAGATACGCAGTATTTT. It specifies CASSYLAGGSTDTQYF.